These 6 T cell receptor beta chains were sequenced from one sample in a study of cytomegalovirus exposure and HLA in healthy donors. The PCR had 60 Vbeta and 13 Jbeta primers. Using immunoSEQ multiplex PCR, the repertoire was profiled, and TCRdb retains in-frame clones only, with some absent. The sample carries fewer than 350,000 clones, over 85% recorded once. What was sequenced was PBMCs. These receptors were taken from a woman younger than 35 in good health and CMV-seronegative.

To note about this clone: A read error is likely, as this CDR3 ends without the conserved phenylalanine or tryptophan. The chain combines TRBV7-6 with TRBJ1-6; 9 nucleotides match TRBD1. The CDR3 is 16 amino acids. The V segment lost 5 bases and the J segment 7 bases; nucleotides outside the gene matches: 9. Germline CDR1 is SGHVS and CDR2 is FNYEAQ. CDR3 in amino acids: CASSLLVGTGNSPLHL. CDR3 nucleotides: TGTGCCAGCAGCCTCCTAGTGGGGACAGGGAATTCACCCCTCCACCTT.

This rearrangement joins TRBV7-8 to TRBJ1-4; 7 bases match TRBD1. The germline V gene has CDR1 SGHVS and CDR2 FQNEAQ. The CDR3 covers 16 residues. Trimming cost V 3 bases and J 10 bases; bases outside gene matches: 14. CDR3 sequence (DNA): TGTGCCAGCAGCTTGGGGAGGACAGGAATAATTGGAAAACTGTTTTTT. This translates into CASSLGRTGIIGKLFF.

The J gene is TRBJ2-2, the V gene TRBV18; perhaps TRBD2 as D (6 bases). The CDR3 loop spans 15 amino acids. Per germline, CDR1 KGHSH and CDR2 LQKENI. Deletions cut 6 bases from V and 4 bases from J, with 15 bases between. CDR3 nucleotides: TGTGCCAGCTCCCAGGTCCAGGAGGGCACCGGGGAGCTGTTTTTT. As protein: CASSQVQEGTGELFF.

The CDR3 here is CASSVGRQGPYEQYF. The CDR3 bases are TGTGCCAGCAGCGTGGGGAGACAGGGGCCCTACGAGCAGTACTTC. The chain carries TRBV9 and TRBJ2-7; 8 positions agree with TRBD1. V was clipped by 2 bases and J by 2 bases; unmatched bases: 6. The CDR3 is made up of 15 amino acids. The germline V gene has CDR1 SGDLS and CDR2 YYNGEE.

The genes are TRBV13 and TRBJ2-1; unclear D gene. Trimming left V 5 bases short and J 7 bases short, with 9 bases between. Germline values: CDR1 PRHDT, CDR2 FYEKMQ (reference sequence). This CDR3 is built from 12 residues. CDR3 sequence: CASSPDKNEQFF. Here the CDR3 DNA reads TGTGCCAGCAGCCCCGACAAAAATGAGCAGTTCTTC.

This chain uses TRBV25-1 with TRBJ1-6; D not certain. Trimming shortened V by 1 base and J by 3 bases, and 7 bases separated the two germline ends. The CDR3 totals 15 residues. Per the germline V gene, CDR1 is MGHDK and CDR2 is SYGVNS. The CDR3 sequence is CASSEFEYYNSPLHF. Written as DNA, the CDR3 is TGTGCCAGCAGTGAATTTGAGTACTATAATTCACCCCTCCACTTT.